The 27 T cell receptor beta chains listed next were all sequenced from one sample in a study of identifying expanded T cells in peripheral blood. The table came from immunoSEQ multiplex PCR; TCRdb's copy has only in-frame clones and leaves some out. The sample records approximately 120,000 clones, around four fifths being singletons. Sequences were obtained from blood. These receptors all stem from a person aged 18 to 69 in good health.

The chain carries TRBV27 and TRBJ2-7, with D unclear. The V end was cut by 6 bases, the J end by 2 bases, with 11 bases between. The CDR3 spans 13 residues. In germline, CDR1 is MNHEY, CDR2 SMNVEV (reference sequence). This CDR3 reads CASSQWPTYEQYF. In DNA form, the CDR3 reads TGTGCCAGCAGCCAATGGCCGACCTACGAGCAGTACTTC.

The rearrangement uses TRBV5-6 and TRBJ2-7; tentative D call: TRBD2 (7 bases). The CDR3 contains 15 residues. Per germline, CDR1 SGHDT and CDR2 YYEEEE. V lost 2 bases and J 0 bases, leaving 12 bases between the germline ends. The CDR3 sequence: CASSFSGGHSYEQYF. The CDR3 DNA reads as TGTGCCAGCAGCTTCTCGGGGGGACACTCCTACGAGCAGTACTTC.

V is TRBV7-9 and J is TRBJ1-3; D is undetermined. Germline CDR1 reads SEHNR; CDR2 reads FQNEAQ (reference sequence). The V and J ends lost 4 bases and 0 bases respectively, with 13 bases between them. CDR3 length: 16 amino acids. Here the CDR3 reads CASSSPAASSGNTIYF. In DNA form, the CDR3 reads TGTGCCAGCAGCTCGCCCGCAGCAAGCTCTGGAAACACCATATATTTT.

The chain carries TRBV11-2 and TRBJ2-3, with D possibly being TRBD1 or TRBD2 (6 bases each). Trimming took 5 bases from V and 4 from J, leaving 22 bases between them. CDR3 size: 17 residues. Germline V gene sequence: CDR1 SGHAT, CDR2 FQNNGV. CDR3 coding DNA: TGTGCCAGCAGCCCAGGGGTCCTGGGGGGTAGGTCAGATACGCAGTATTTT. This gives the protein CASSPGVLGGRSDTQYF.

As DNA, the CDR3 is TGTGCCAGCTCACCACAGGGGATCGAGCAGTTCTTC. Translating gives CASSPQGIEQFF. This chain joins TRBV18 and TRBJ2-1; a weak D match, TRBD1 (5 bases). Germline CDR1 reads KGHSH; CDR2 reads LQKENI. V was clipped by 1 base and J by 10 bases, with 8 bases between them. CDR3 size: 12 residues.

The chain is built from TRBV6-5 and TRBJ2-7; D gene uncertain. V shed 2 bases and J shed 7 bases, with 6 bases lying between them. Per the germline V gene, CDR1 is MNHEY and CDR2 is SVGAGI. The CDR3 is 11 amino acids. The CDR3 DNA follows: TGTGCCAGCAGTTACGGTAGAGAGCAGTACTTC. Protein sequence: CASSYGREQYF.

The chain uses TRBV7-2 and TRBJ2-7, with D possibly being TRBD1 (5 bases). The CDR3 spans 13 residues. V lost 3 bases to trimming and J lost 4 bases, with 10 bases between them. Germline CDR1 is SGHTA and CDR2 is FQGNSA. The CDR3 sequence: CASSFGQGYEQYF. CDR3 bases: TGTGCCAGCAGCTTTGGGCAGGGTTACGAGCAGTACTTC. The variable domain in full, with the rest retrieved from reference TRBV7-2 and TRBJ2-7, is GAGVSQSPSNKVTEKGKDVELRCDPISGHTALYWYRQSLGQGLEFLIYFQGNSAPDKSGLPSDRFSAERTGGSVSTLTIQRTQQEDSAVYLCASSFGQGYEQYFGPGTRLTVT.

This chain uses TRBV4-3 with TRBJ1-6; tentatively, D is TRBD1 (5 bases). This CDR3 region has 15 residues. Germline CDR1 and CDR2: LGHNA and YSLEER. The V end lost 5 bases, the J end lost 6 bases, and 14 bases lay between the germline ends. For the CDR3, the DNA is TGCGCCAGCAGCAGACTACCAGACAGTAATTCACCCCTCCACTTT. Translation gives CASSRLPDSNSPLHF.

The CDR3 region has the DNA TGTGCCAGCAGCTTAGCCCCCCCTGAAGCTTTCTTT. Residues: CASSLAPPEAFF. This rearrangement joins TRBV7-9 to TRBJ1-1; D remains unclear. Trimming removed 0 bases from V and 6 bases from J, with 5 bases in between. CDR1 is SEHNR and CDR2 is FQNEAQ in the germline V gene (reference sequence). The length of the CDR3 is 12 residues.

The chain combines TRBV7-2 with TRBJ2-3; 8 bases agree with TRBD1. The CDR3 has 15 amino acids. With V trimmed by 2 bases and J by 2 bases, 3 bases remained unmatched. Germline values: CDR1 SGHTA, CDR2 FQGNSA. CDR3 sequence (DNA): TGTGCCAGCAGCTTATGGGGACAGGTCACAGATACGCAGTATTTT. Translation gives CASSLWGQVTDTQYF.

This clone was observed once. V is TRBV10-3 and J is TRBJ2-1; perhaps TRBD1 as D (6 bases). The CDR3 consists of 13 residues. The germline CDR1 and CDR2 sequences are ENHRY and SYGVKD. V was clipped by 7 bases and J by 4 bases, with 11 bases between them. CDR3 sequence reads: CAINRGQYNEQFF. The CDR3 region has the DNA TGTGCCATCAATCGAGGACAGTACAATGAGCAGTTCTTC.

The V call is TRBV2, the J call TRBJ1-6; tentative D call: TRBD1 (5 bases). This CDR3 is built from 15 residues. Trimming cost V 5 bases and J 2 bases, with 10 bases left between them. CDR1 and CDR2 (germline): SNHLY, FYNNEI. In DNA, the CDR3 is TGTGCCAGCAGTTTAGACAGCCCCTATAATTCACCCCTCCACTTT. It translates to CASSLDSPYNSPLHF.

In its sample, this clone was seen once. The genes are TRBV7-2 and TRBJ2-3; no firm D call. V lost 5 bases and J lost 5, with 11 bases in between. The CDR3 is made up of 13 amino acids. CDR1 SGHTA and CDR2 FQGNSA come from the germline V gene. The CDR3 DNA follows: TGTGCCAGCAGCAGGGCTTTAGGAGATACGCAGTATTTT. This gives the protein CASSRALGDTQYF. Looking up the rest from reference TRBV7-2 and TRBJ2-3 gives the full variable domain: GAGVSQSPSNKVTEKGKDVELRCDPISGHTALYWYRQSLGQGLEFLIYFQGNSAPDKSGLPSDRFSAERTGGSVSTLTIQRTQQEDSAVYLCASSRALGDTQYFGPGTRLTVL.

The chain has TRBV30 and TRBJ1-1; the D gene is possibly TRBD1 (5 bases). The germline V gene encodes CDR1 GTSNPN and CDR2 SVGIG (reference sequence). The CDR3 is 14 residues long. V was cut by 4 bases and J by 7 bases, with 19 bases left in between. In DNA, the CDR3 is TGTGCCTGGACTAAACCCGGGGCTGATCATGAAGCTTTCTTT. It encodes CAWTKPGADHEAFF.

The chain has TRBV10-2 and TRBJ2-7, with D perhaps assigned TRBD1 or TRBD2 (5 bases each). Trimming cost V 8 bases and J 3 bases, with 14 bases left between them. The CDR3 loop spans 13 amino acids. The germline V gene encodes CDR1 WSHSY and CDR2 SAAADI. The CDR3 DNA is TGCGCCAGCGCTTCCGGGACCAACTACGAGCAGTACTTC. It translates to CASASGTNYEQYF.

The gene calls are TRBV5-5 and TRBJ1-5, with a possible D match to TRBD1 (5 bases). CDR1 SGHKS and CDR2 YYEKEE come from the germline V gene (reference sequence). V lost 0 bases to trimming and J lost 3 bases, with 13 bases between them. This CDR3 region has 16 residues. CDR3 sequence (DNA): TGTGCCAGCAGCTTGGAGCTGGGGGAGATCAATCAGCCCCAGCATTTT. Translating it yields CASSLELGEINQPQHF.

This clone was seen a handful of times. This rearrangement joins TRBV6-6 to TRBJ1-2; D is unclear. Germline-derived CDR1 and CDR2 are MNHNY and SVGAGI (reference sequence). The CDR3 is 14 amino acids. V lost 2 bases and J lost 0, with 7 bases in between. CDR3 region: CASSYGQPNYGYTF. DNA for the CDR3: TGTGCCAGCAGTTACGGGCAGCCTAACTATGGCTACACCTTC.

The gene calls are TRBV6-6 and TRBJ1-3, with 10 bases that match TRBD1. CDR1 and CDR2 from the germline V gene are MNHNY and SVGAGI (reference sequence). The V gene end was trimmed by 6 bases and the J gene end by 8 bases; junction bases not matched to a gene: 4. The CDR3 runs 13 residues. CDR3 sequence reads: CASRKTGGHTIYF. The CDR3 DNA reads TGTGCCAGCAGGAAGACAGGGGGCCACACCATATATTTT.

CDR3 DNA: TGTGCCAGTAGTCCTCAGGGCTCCAACTATGGCTACACCTTC. Amino acids: CASSPQGSNYGYTF. The chain is built from TRBV19 and TRBJ1-2, with D possibly matching TRBD1 (5 bases). This CDR3 is built from 14 residues. CDR1 is LNHDA, CDR2 SQIVND, per germline (reference sequence). Trimming pared 5 bases from V and 2 bases from J, leaving 12 bases between.

This chain connects TRBV11-3 to TRBJ1-2; 11 nucleotides line up with TRBD1. J gave up 4 bases and V 3 bases, and 4 bases lay outside the gene matches. The CDR3 totals 15 residues. Germline loops: CDR1 SGHNT, CDR2 YENEEA. CDR3 nucleotide sequence: TGTGCCAGCAGCTTGGGACAGGGGGACTTCTATGGCTACACCTTC. Its translation: CASSLGQGDFYGYTF.

This sequence joins TRBV14 and TRBJ2-1; D ambiguous. The CDR3 runs to 15 residues. Germline V gives CDR1 SGHDN, CDR2 FVKESK. The germline V and J ends were trimmed by 0 bases and 4 bases, with 10 bases remaining between them. CDR3 amino acids: CASSQDIFGYNEQFF. The CDR3 DNA is TGTGCCAGCAGCCAAGATATTTTCGGGTACAATGAGCAGTTCTTC.

The chain couples TRBV6-5 to TRBJ2-2, with 9 bases aligning to TRBD2. The CDR3 is 16 residues long. Germline V gene lookup returns CDR1 MNHEY and CDR2 SVGAGI. V lost 0 bases, J lost 8 bases, and 7 bases stayed unmatched. The CDR3 nucleotides read TGTGCCAGCAGTTACTCGGGACTAGCTTTCAGTGGGGAGCTGTTTTTT. It codes for CASSYSGLAFSGELFF.

Only one count was recorded for this clone. The chain couples TRBV9 to TRBJ2-1, with D uncertain. V dropped 4 bases and J dropped 6 bases, with 17 bases sitting between them. Germline values: CDR1 SGDLS, CDR2 YYNGEE. The CDR3 is 15 residues long. The CDR3 here is CASSLSFSTGNEQFF. The CDR3 nucleotides are TGTGCCAGCAGCTTATCCTTCTCGACGGGCAATGAGCAGTTCTTC.

The chain employs TRBV6-1 and TRBJ2-7; D uncertain. CDR3 length: 16 residues. Germline V gene lookup returns CDR1 MNHNS and CDR2 SASEGT. V was trimmed by 3 bases and J by 0 bases, leaving 15 bases between them. CDR3 loop: CASSEYMGSDSYEQYF. CDR3 in DNA: TGTGCCAGCAGTGAGTATATGGGGTCAGACTCCTACGAGCAGTACTTC.

This chain joins TRBV9 and TRBJ1-6; a possible D gene is TRBD1 (5 bases). Germline lookup yields CDR1 SGDLS and CDR2 YYNGEE. This CDR3 comprises 17 residues. Trimming pared 2 bases from V and 7 bases from J, leaving 19 bases between. The CDR3 nucleotides are TGTGCCAGCAGCGTCAACCGGGACCGCGGGGACAATTCACCCCTCCACTTT. Its protein product is CASSVNRDRGDNSPLHF.

CDR3 coding DNA: TGTGCCATCAGGCAACAGGGTCCCGGAAACACCATATATTTT. Amino acids: CAIRQQGPGNTIYF. V usage is TRBV10-3 and J usage is TRBJ1-3; D perhaps matches TRBD1 (6 bases). Germline V lookup: CDR1 ENHRY, CDR2 SYGVKD. The V end lost 6 bases, the J end lost 4 bases, and 13 bases lay between the germline ends. The CDR3 has 14 amino acids.

The chain is built from TRBV15 and TRBJ2-7; the D is unclear. Germline V gene data show CDR1 as LNHNV and CDR2 as YYDKDF (reference sequence). This CDR3 has 14 residues. Trimming cost V 0 bases and J 2 bases, with 8 bases left between them. The CDR3 sequence is CATSREYSTYEQYF. In DNA, the CDR3 is TGTGCCACCAGCAGAGAATACAGCACCTACGAGCAGTACTTC.